This T cell receptor (beta chain) is from a study of T cells in Graves' hyperthyroidism and ophthalmopathy. A lack of ophthalmopathy progression within 18 months defined stable Graves' hyperthyroidism. The study excluded patients with uncontrolled infection, other autoimmune disease, pregnancy or lactation. RNA transcripts gave rise to amplified TCR beta CDR3 regions. HTBI primers were the set used in a first-round RT-PCR of the TCR CDR3. MiXCR, run by TCRdb on the multiplex PCR reads, gives a single entry per CDR3 protein. The table includes about 400,000 distinct CDR3 sequences, less than 20% detected once. Overall study findings and caveats: Ophthalmopathy was identified by the model a median roughly 6.5 months ahead of onset. Also found in blood were most expanded thyroid clonotypes above 0.001.

The CDR3 has 17 residues. The V and J ends lost 3 bases and 4 bases respectively, with 20 bases between them. The germline CDR1 and CDR2 sequences are MNHEY and SMNVEV (reference sequence). As to this clonotype: No antigen is known for it.

The sequence derives from a woman under 30 with Graves' hyperthyroidism. The sample taken for sequencing was blood. The V and J genes are TRBV27 and TRBJ2-3; D perhaps matches TRBD2 (7 bases). CDR3 nucleotide sequence: TGTGCCAGCAGTTTGCCCGGGGGCTGGAGCGGGGCAGATACGCAGTATTTT. Residues: CASSLPGGWSGADTQYF.